These T cell receptor beta chains were read from a single sample in a study of CD8+CD57+ T cells in acquired aplastic anemia. MiXCR was run by TCRdb on the reads, yielding one entry per CDR3 protein. The sample shows around 180,000 distinct CDR3 sequences, about 60% of them seen only once. Sequencing input: sorted CD4+, CD8+, or CD8+CD57+ T cells (not recorded which) from PBMCs. Receptors originate from a human donor in good health. CDR3s include the opening cysteine and the closing phenylalanine or tryptophan. D genes are given only for firm matches. For some rows the clone size is stated as once, few or many, or as a class when expanded; others skip it.

V	size	D	J	DNA	CDR3
TRBV11-2	many	TRBD2	TRBJ2-1	TGTGCCAGCAGCTTCAGCGGGAGGTCCTACAATGAGCAGTTCTTC	CASSFSGRSYNEQFF
TRBV20-1	many	NA	TRBJ2-7	TGCAGTGCTAGGGACTTCGAGGGGGGGCTTTTCGACGAGCAGTACTTC	CSARDFEGGLFDEQYF
TRBV5-1	NA	NA	TRBJ2-2	TGCGCCAGCAGCTTGGCCGGTGGAGGGTGGATGTTTTTT	CASSLAGGGWMFF
TRBV7-9	NA	TRBD1	TRBJ1-2	TGCGCCAGCAGCTTGGTAGGGACAGGGACCGGCTACACCTTC	CASSLVGTGTGYTF
TRBV28	many	TRBD2	TRBJ2-7	TGTGCCAGCAGAACTAGCGGGAGATACGAGCAGTACTTC	CASRTSGRYEQYF
TRBV9	many	TRBD2	TRBJ2-7	TGTGCCAGCAGCGTAGGACTAGCGGGAGGGTTAAACTCCTACGAGCAGTACTTC	CASSVGLAGGLNSYEQYF
TRBV7-2	NA	NA	TRBJ2-5	TGTGCCAGCAGCCCCACTAGTGGGACAACTTACTTC	CASSPTSGTTYF
TRBV9	NA	NA	TRBJ2-2	TGTGCCAGCAGCGTCGAACCGAACACCGGGGAGCTGTTTTTT	CASSVEPNTGELFF
TRBV7-2	NA	TRBD1	TRBJ2-5	TGTGCCAGCAGCGACTCGACAGGGGAGACCCAGTACTTC	CASSDSTGETQYF
TRBV14	NA	TRBD1	TRBJ2-7	TGTGCCAGCAGCCGGGGAGGACAGGGGGCCTACGAGCAGTACTTC	CASSRGGQGAYEQYF
TRBV9	many	NA	TRBJ2-1	TGTGCCAGCAGCGTAGGGGTAGCGCCATACAATGAGCAGTTCTTC	CASSVGVAPYNEQFF